This T cell receptor (beta chain) was recovered during a study of identical twins. Study results and caveats: Those out-of-frame alpha sequences shared by twins showed an excess of low generation probability.

TCRdb reprocessed the 5' RACE reads with MiXCR, giving one entry per CDR3 protein. The sample has approximately 690,000 distinct CDR3 sequences, 6% to 6.5% seen once. Deletions cut 6 bases from V and 2 bases from J, with 11 bases between. Germline CDR1 MNHEY, CDR2 SVGEGT. The CDR3 has 13 amino acids. On this clonotype: The antigen is not known.

Healthy Caucasians, and only they, were the donors. V gene TRBV6-2 or TRBV6-3 combines with J gene TRBJ2-7; a possible D gene is TRBD2 (6 bases). This sequence originates from a man aged 18 to 35 in good health. Sequencing used naive T cells sorted from blood. CDR3 DNA: TGTGCCAGCAGGGTAGCGGAGGCCTACGAGCAGTACTTC. Its protein product is CASRVAEAYEQYF.